The text below deals with one TCR beta chain. The antigen remains unidentified. This record comes from a study of shared clonotypes between healthy human individuals. Study-wide results and caveats: Naive subsets typically showed greater estimated richness than memory subsets. Of the naive CD4 clonotypes, roughly 5% were shared across several donors.

This table comes from immunoSEQ multiplex PCR, and its TCRdb copy is limited to in-frame clones, with some not included. The data hold about 2.4 million clones, with 80% to 95% observed a single time. The CD4+ fraction was divided into a CD45RA+ naive subset and a CD45RA-negative memory subset. Per the germline V gene, CDR1 is MNHEY and CDR2 is SVGAGI. The CDR3 runs to 14 residues. The V and J ends lost 6 bases and 3 bases respectively, with 14 bases between them. Sequences were obtained from naive CD4+ T cells from PBMCs. The subset here: CD45RA+ positively selected. The origin of this receptor is a young man in good health. Some clones in this sample may be carry-over from other donors' samples. This sequence joins TRBV6-5 and TRBJ1-1; D is possibly TRBD1 (5 bases). The CDR3 protein is CASRAPQGDTEAFF. The CDR3 region has the DNA TGTGCCAGCAGGGCCCCCCAGGGTGACACTGAAGCTTTCTTT.